Each of the 21 T cell receptor beta chains below was sequenced from the same sample in a study of CXCR3-negative and CXCR3-positive naive CD8 T cells (dated by TCRdb to about 2019). The investigation overall reported the following: Compared with CXCR3-negative naive cells, CXCR3-positive naive cells had TRB CDR3s with higher hydrophobicity (lower Kidera factor 4), lower energy, and higher strength and volume indices.

No antigens are known for them. These reads were obtained on a NextSeq 550. The Human TCR Profiling Kit (MiLaboratory) was used to make UMI-labeled 5' RACE TRB cDNA libraries. TCRdb reprocessed the public reads and reports one entry per CDR3 protein sequence, without DNA. The sample table includes roughly 60,000 distinct CDR3 sequences. The top ten clones comprise about 0.8% of the sample. Sequenced sample: naive CXCR3+ CD8+ T cells from blood. The cell subset or site label on this specimen signifies: CD45RO-CCR7+CD27+CD95- naive CD8+ T cells expressing CXCR3 (TNR3+). The receptors come from a human donor in good health. Some clones in this sample may be carry-over from other donors' samples.

The rearrangement joins TRBV6-5 to TRBJ2-7; without DNA, the TCRdb call of TRBD2 cannot be checked. The CDR3 totals 14 residues. CDR1 and CDR2 (germline): MNHEY, SVGAGI. CDR3 protein: CASSFTGLAYEQYF.

CDR3 sequence: CASSESVPEGFYNEQFF. This sequence joins TRBV9 and TRBJ2-1; the TCRdb D gene call, TRBD2, has no DNA to confirm it. This CDR3 contains 17 residues. CDR1 is SGDLS and CDR2 is YYNGEE in the germline V gene.

This chain uses TRBV7-8 with TRBJ2-3; there is no DNA to check the TCRdb D call of TRBD2. CDR3 length equals 16 residues. CDR1 and CDR2 from the germline V gene are SGHVS and FQNEAQ. The CDR3 spells CASSWGLAGGTDTQYF.

The chain joins TRBV2 to TRBJ1-1; TCRdb reports TRBD1, a call that lacks DNA to check it against. Germline V CDR1 and CDR2: SNHLY, FYNNEI. The CDR3 has 14 residues. The CDR3: CASMRGTDNTEAFF.

The genes are TRBV7-9 and TRBJ2-7; there is no DNA to check the TCRdb D call of TRBD1. Germline V lookup: CDR1 SEHNR, CDR2 FQNEAQ (reference sequence). The CDR3 totals 15 residues. Here the CDR3 reads CGSSPPLAELYEQYF.

The rearrangement links TRBV20-1 to TRBJ2-1; TCRdb's assignment of TRBD2 cannot be checked, as there is no DNA. This CDR3 has 15 amino acids. Germline V lookup: CDR1 DFQATT, CDR2 SNEGSKA (reference sequence). CDR3 sequence reads: CSARVLAGVYNEQFF.

V and J are TRBV20-1 and TRBJ1-3. The CDR3 length is 14 residues. Per the germline V gene, CDR1 is DFQATT and CDR2 is SNEGSKA (reference sequence). CDR3 sequence: CSAREWEPGNTIYF.

This chain joins TRBV7-2 and TRBJ1-1. From germline, CDR1 is SGHTA and CDR2 FQGNSA. The CDR3 loop spans 14 amino acids. The CDR3 region is CASSLSAENTEAFF.

CDR3 region: CSARDRSGTGGAGKNIQYF. The V gene is TRBV20-1, the J gene TRBJ2-4; the TRBD1 assignment by TCRdb is unverifiable without DNA. Germline values: CDR1 DFQATT, CDR2 SNEGSKA (reference sequence). The CDR3 is 19 residues long.

The chain combines TRBV12-5 with TRBJ2-1; lacking DNA, the TRBD1 call made by TCRdb goes unchecked. This CDR3 has 14 residues. Germline CDR1 reads LGHNT; CDR2 reads FRNRAP. This chain's CDR3 is CASGSQALGNEQFF.

The chain is built from TRBV10-3 and TRBJ2-5; TCRdb's D gene call, TRBD2, goes unchecked for lack of DNA. Germline CDR1 and CDR2: ENHRY and SYGVKD. The CDR3 runs 17 residues. The chain's CDR3 is CAISESTAGGPLETQYF.

This chain joins TRBV5-1 and TRBJ2-7; TCRdb returns TRBD1, unconfirmable since there is no DNA. This CDR3 is built from 11 residues. Per germline, CDR1 SGHRS and CDR2 YFSETQ. The CDR3 loop is CASRQGYEQYF.

The chain employs TRBV20-1 and TRBJ1-1; TCRdb gives TRBD1 as the D gene, but with no DNA this cannot be confirmed. The CDR3 totals 14 residues. Germline V CDR1 and CDR2: DFQATT, SNEGSKA (reference sequence). The CDR3 here is CSALPLGGGPEAFF.

The V and J genes are TRBV19 and TRBJ2-7; there is no DNA to check the TCRdb D call of TRBD1. This CDR3 has 13 amino acids. In germline, CDR1 is LNHDA, CDR2 SQIVND (reference sequence). The CDR3 region is CASTPGNGYEQYF. Drawing the rest from reference TRBV19 and TRBJ2-7, the complete variable domain is DGGITQSPKYLFRKEGQNVTLSCEQNLNHDAMYWYRQDPGQGLRLIYYSQIVNDFQKGDIAEGYSVSREKKESFPLTVTSAQKNPTAFYLCASTPGNGYEQYFGPGTRLTVT.

The V gene is TRBV29-1, the J gene TRBJ1-1; TCRdb names TRBD1, which stays unverified in the absence of DNA. From germline, CDR1 is SQVTM and CDR2 ANQGSEA. The CDR3 spans 13 residues. This CDR3 is CSVATGGLYEAFF. Supplemented by reference TRBV29-1 and TRBJ1-1, the full variable domain reads SAVISQKPSRDICQRGTSLTIQCQVDSQVTMMFWYRQQPGQSLTLIATANQGSEATYESGFVIDKFPISRPNLTFSTLTVSNMSPEDSSIYLCSVATGGLYEAFFGQGTRLTVV.

The V call is TRBV7-9, the J call TRBJ2-1; TCRdb proposes TRBD1, but this gene call is untestable without DNA. This CDR3 has 14 residues. The germline V gene encodes CDR1 SEHNR and CDR2 FQNEAQ (reference sequence). CDR3 sequence: CASQGGGHHNEQFF. Variable domain in full (rest from reference TRBV7-9 and TRBJ2-1): DTGVSQNPRHKITKRGQNVTFRCDPISEHNRLYWYRQTLGQGPEFLTYFQNEAQLEKSRLLSDRFSAERPKGSFSTLEIQRTEQGDSAMYLCASQGGGHHNEQFFGPGTRLTVL.

The chain links TRBV27 to TRBJ2-1; the D call from TCRdb, TRBD2, cannot be confirmed without DNA. The CDR3 totals 15 residues. Germline CDR1 MNHEY, CDR2 SMNVEV (reference sequence). CDR3 amino acids: CASSSTGTRGNEQFF.

CDR3 region: CASTERGGSNTGELFF. The chain combines TRBV27 with TRBJ2-2; the D gene TCRdb calls, TRBD1, cannot be checked with no DNA. The CDR3 covers 16 residues. Germline CDR1 MNHEY, CDR2 SMNVEV (reference sequence).

The chain has TRBV7-9 and TRBJ1-4; TCRdb lists TRBD1, though no DNA is available to test this call. Germline V gene data show CDR1 as SEHNR and CDR2 as FQNEAQ (reference sequence). The CDR3 runs 15 residues. CDR3: CASSAPGQANEKLFF. The variable domain in full, with the rest retrieved from reference TRBV7-9 and TRBJ1-4, is DTGVSQNPRHKITKRGQNVTFRCDPISEHNRLYWYRQTLGQGPEFLTYFQNEAQLEKSRLLSDRFSAERPKGSFSTLEIQRTEQGDSAMYLCASSAPGQANEKLFFGSGTQLSVL.

V usage is TRBV29-1 and J usage is TRBJ2-7; checking the TCRdb D call of TRBD1 is not possible without DNA. The CDR3 runs to 15 residues. Germline CDR1 reads SQVTM; CDR2 reads ANQGSEA. CDR3 protein: CSVEDPYRGGSEQYF.

The gene calls are TRBV20-1 and TRBJ2-3; the TCRdb D gene call, TRBD2, has no DNA to confirm it. Germline V gives CDR1 DFQATT, CDR2 SNEGSKA (reference sequence). The CDR3 length is 15 residues. The CDR3 region is CSASRLAASTDTQYF.